These 6 T cell receptor beta chains were sequenced from one sample in a study of beta chain features in type 1 diabetes. cDNA synthesis used the whole RNA isolate, giving expressed TCRB sequences. The table came from immunoSEQ multiplex PCR; TCRdb's copy has only in-frame clones and leaves some out. The sample comprises a few hundred thousand clones, over 20% of which are singletons, and more than 0.025% rests with the top ten. Their antigens are not known. Study-wide results and caveats: Patients with Type 1 diabetes showed moderately but significantly shorter TCRB CDR3s in all four CD4+ subsets.

The sample comprised naive CD4+ T cells from blood. These receptors were collected from a woman between 40 and 55 years old with type 1 diabetes.

V usage is TRBV10-3 and J usage is TRBJ1-1, with 8 positions matching TRBD1. The CDR3 consists of 14 residues. The J segment lost 4 bases and the V segment lost 7 bases, leaving 8 bases of the junction unmatched. Germline V lookup: CDR1 ENHRY, CDR2 SYGVKD. This CDR3 is CAITRQGWSTEAFF. Written as DNA, the CDR3 is TGTGCCATCACCCGACAGGGGTGGAGCACTGAAGCTTTCTTT.

In this sample, this clone turned up a few times. Other DNA variants within this sample encode the same CDR3. The V gene is TRBV18, the J gene TRBJ1-5, with TRBD1 identical over 7 bases. The germline V gene has CDR1 KGHSH and CDR2 LQKENI. The junction had 0 bases not matched to a gene; V was cut back by 2 bases and J by 2 bases. CDR3 size: 14 residues. Here the CDR3 DNA reads TGTGCCAGCTCACCAGGACAGGGCAATCAGCCCCAGCATTTT. Translating it yields CASSPGQGNQPQHF.

This clone was picked up a small number of times. This chain joins TRBV7-9 and TRBJ2-2; weak D call: TRBD1 (6 bases). Germline V lookup: CDR1 SEHNR, CDR2 FQNEAQ (reference sequence). V lost 2 bases, J lost 4 bases, and 8 bases lay in between. CDR3 size: 14 residues. For the CDR3, the DNA is TGTGCCAGCAGCTTACCGACAGGCACCGGGGAGCTGTTTTTT. Amino acids: CASSLPTGTGELFF.

The genes are TRBV7-9 and TRBJ1-3; no reliable D call. V lost 3 bases and J 7 bases, leaving 7 bases between the germline ends. Looked up from germline, CDR1 is SEHNR and CDR2 is FQNEAQ (reference sequence). The CDR3 extends over 12 amino acids. The chain's CDR3 is CASSFESNTIYF. The CDR3 region has the DNA TGTGCCAGCAGCTTTGAGAGTAACACCATATATTTT.

This rearrangement joins TRBV7-6 to TRBJ2-5; D is unclear. V was cut by 2 bases and J by 4 bases, with 5 bases left in between. From germline, CDR1 is SGHVS and CDR2 FNYEAQ. The length of the CDR3 is 12 residues. For the CDR3, the DNA is TGTGCCAGCAGCTTAAACGGAGAGACCCAGTACTTC. This encodes CASSLNGETQYF. Together with reference TRBV7-6 and TRBJ2-5, the CDR3 gives the full variable domain: GAGVSQSPRYKVTKRGQDVALRCDPISGHVSLYWYRQALGQGPEFLTYFNYEAQQDKSGLPNDRFSAERPEGSISTLTIQRTEQRDSAMYRCASSLNGETQYFGPGTRLLVL.

The sample holds a few counts of this clone. The gene calls are TRBV5-1 and TRBJ2-1; D unresolved. Trimming stripped 0 bases from V and 11 bases from J, with 15 bases between. Germline V CDR1 and CDR2: SGHRS, YFSETQ. The CDR3 length is 14 residues. DNA of the CDR3: TGCGCCAGCAGCTTGGACACGTCCTCCTCCAAGCAGTTCTTC. Translating gives CASSLDTSSSKQFF.